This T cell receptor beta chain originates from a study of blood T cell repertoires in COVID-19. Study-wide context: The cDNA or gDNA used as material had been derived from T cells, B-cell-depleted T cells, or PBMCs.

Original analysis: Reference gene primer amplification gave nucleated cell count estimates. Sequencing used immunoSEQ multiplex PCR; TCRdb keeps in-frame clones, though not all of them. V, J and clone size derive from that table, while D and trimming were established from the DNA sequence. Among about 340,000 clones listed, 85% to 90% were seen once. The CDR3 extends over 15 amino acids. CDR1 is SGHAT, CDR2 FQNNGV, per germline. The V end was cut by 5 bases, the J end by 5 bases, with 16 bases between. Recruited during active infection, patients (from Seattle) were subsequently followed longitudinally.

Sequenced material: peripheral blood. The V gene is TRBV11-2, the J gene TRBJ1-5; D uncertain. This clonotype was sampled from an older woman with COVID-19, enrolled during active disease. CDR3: CASSPWGGGDQPQHF. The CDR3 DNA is TGTGCCAGCAGCCCCTGGGGAGGCGGGGATCAGCCCCAGCATTTT.